Listed below are T cell receptor beta chains from one sample, sequenced in a study of cytomegalovirus exposure and HLA in healthy donors. Sequenced by immunoSEQ multiplex PCR; TCRdb stores in-frame clones only, minus some. The table has around 100,000 clones, around 80% seen once. The specimen was PBMCs. These receptors all come from a male donor in good health and CMV-seropositive. CDR3s include the opening cysteine and the closing phenylalanine or tryptophan. The D gene is left open where the match is weak. Size values are once, few and many counts, or a class for expanded clones, and some rows have none.

TRBJ1-2	TRBV7-9	NA	NA	CASSPIRTSDGYTF	TGTGCCAGCAGCCCCATTAGGACATCCGACGGCTACACCTTC
TRBJ1-5	TRBV27	NA	NA	CASSTGFFQPQHF	TGTGCCAGCAGTACAGGGTTCTTTCAGCCCCAGCATTTT
TRBJ2-7	TRBV2	NA	medium-sized	CASSDLDNNSYEQYF	TGTGCCAGCAGTGACTTAGACAATAACTCCTACGAGCAGTACTTC
TRBJ1-5	TRBV5-1	NA	once	CASSLAGKRNQPQHF	TGCGCCAGCAGCTTGGCCGGTAAACGAAATCAGCCCCAGCATTTT
TRBJ2-5	TRBV6-5	TRBD2	NA	CASRGLAVETQYF	TGTGCCAGCAGGGGACTAGCCGTAGAGACCCAGTACTTC
TRBJ1-1	TRBV7-9	NA	few	CASSYGQMNTEAFF	TGTGCCAGCAGCTATGGACAAATGAACACTGAAGCTTTCTTT
TRBJ2-7	TRBV28	NA	NA	CASSFRQGRDEQYF	TGTGCCAGCAGTTTCCGGCAGGGGAGGGACGAGCAGTACTTC
TRBJ2-5	TRBV2	TRBD2	once	CASSETSGGGESQYF	TGTGCCAGCAGTGAAACTAGCGGGGGAGGTGAGTCCCAGTACTTC
TRBJ2-5	TRBV5-6	TRBD1	NA	CASSAETGGRAQYF	TGTGCCAGCAGCGCCGAGACAGGGGGTAGGGCCCAGTACTTC
TRBJ2-3	TRBV27	TRBD2	few	CASSSGLAGRTDTQYF	TGTGCCAGCAGTTCAGGACTAGCGGGACGCACAGATACGCAGTATTTT
TRBJ2-5	TRBV18	NA	NA	CASSPLGGETQYF	TGTGCCAGCTCACCTCTAGGCGGAGAGACCCAGTACTTC
TRBJ1-2	TRBV7-9	TRBD1	NA	CASSAVGGKRIDGYTF	TGTGCCAGCAGCGCTGTAGGGGGCAAGAGGATTGATGGCTACACCTTC
TRBJ2-7	TRBV6-5	TRBD2	few	CASRESGGAKYEQYF	TGTGCCAGCAGAGAAAGCGGGGGGGCCAAGTACGAGCAGTACTTC
TRBJ2-7	TRBV4-1	TRBD2	NA	CASSQGTSGYSYEQYF	TGCGCCAGCAGCCAAGGGACTAGCGGCTACTCCTACGAGCAGTACTTC
TRBJ1-6	TRBV6-5	NA	NA	CASSTGYNSPLHF	TGTGCCAGCAGTACGGGTTATAATTCACCCCTCCACTTT
TRBJ2-2	TRBV9	NA	once	CASSVKTPGELFF	TGTGCCAGCAGCGTAAAAACCCCCGGGGAGTTGTTTTTT
TRBJ1-1	TRBV27	NA	many	CASSLSEVSPEAFF	TGTGCCAGCAGTTTATCGGAGGTTTCCCCTGAAGCTTTCTTT
TRBJ2-1	TRBV6-6	NA	NA	CASSYRWGGRNEQFF	TGTGCCAGCAGTTACAGGTGGGGGGGCCGGAATGAGCAGTTCTTC
TRBJ2-4	TRBV28	TRBD1	once	CASMGWDRDRGNIQYF	TGTGCCAGCATGGGATGGGATCGGGACAGGGGAAACATTCAGTACTTC
TRBJ2-1	TRBV11-2	TRBD1	few	CASSHRGQVSYNEQFF	TGTGCCAGCAGCCATCGTGGACAGGTCTCCTACAATGAGCAGTTCTTC
TRBJ2-3	TRBV27	NA	once	CASSLRVTTYSTDTQYF	TGTGCCAGCAGTTTACGCGTGACTACATACAGCACAGATACGCAGTATTTT
TRBJ2-2	TRBV9	TRBD1	once	CASSAPRTGGDTGELFF	TGTGCCAGCAGCGCCCCCCGGACAGGGGGCGACACCGGGGAGCTGTTTTTT
TRBJ2-5	TRBV5-1	TRBD2	NA	CASRSTSAVETQYF	TGCGCCAGCAGATCGACTAGCGCGGTCGAGACCCAGTACTTC